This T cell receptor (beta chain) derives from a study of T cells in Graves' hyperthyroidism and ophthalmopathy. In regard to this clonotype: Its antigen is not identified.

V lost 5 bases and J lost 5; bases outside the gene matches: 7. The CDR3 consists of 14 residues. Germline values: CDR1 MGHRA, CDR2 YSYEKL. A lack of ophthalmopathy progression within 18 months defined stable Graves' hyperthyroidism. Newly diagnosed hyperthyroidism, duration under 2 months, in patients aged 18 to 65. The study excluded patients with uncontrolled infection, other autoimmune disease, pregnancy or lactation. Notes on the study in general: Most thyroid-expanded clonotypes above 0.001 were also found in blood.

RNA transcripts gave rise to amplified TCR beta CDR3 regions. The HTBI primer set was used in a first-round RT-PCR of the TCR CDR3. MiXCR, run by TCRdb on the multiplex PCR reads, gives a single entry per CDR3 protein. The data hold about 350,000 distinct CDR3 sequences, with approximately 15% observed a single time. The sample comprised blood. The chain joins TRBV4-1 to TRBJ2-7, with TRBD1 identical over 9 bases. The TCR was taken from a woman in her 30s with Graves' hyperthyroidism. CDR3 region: CASSNRDRANEQYF. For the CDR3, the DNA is TGCGCCAGCAGCAACCGGGACAGGGCCAACGAGCAGTACTTC.